The rows below give T cell receptor beta chains drawn from one sample of a study of blood T cells in healthy people across ages. TCRdb passed the 5' RACE reads through MiXCR, listing each CDR3 protein once. The sample includes around 990,000 distinct CDR3 sequences, around 25% of them seen just once. These data were also reused for a study on T cells of mothers and their children.

Sequencing input: blood. Receptors were obtained from a girl aged 2 to 9 in good health. Each CDR3 is given with its conserved first and last residue. Size values are once, few and many counts, or a class for expanded clones, and some rows have none.

v_gene,abundance,len,j_gene,CDR3aa
TRBV6-2/TRBV6-3,few,17,TRBJ1-2,CASTPTGGLGQGIGYTF
TRBV6-5,NA,13,TRBJ1-2,CASSYSRGGGYTF
TRBV27,NA,11,TRBJ2-5,CASYGPGTQYF
TRBV5-1,few,16,TRBJ1-2,CASSLSGDRANYGYTF
TRBV5-1,few,14,TRBJ2-5,CASSLSMVGETRYF
TRBV5-1,few,16,TRBJ1-1,CASSLVDRGLNTEAFF
TRBV12-3/TRBV12-4,NA,17,TRBJ2-5,CASSPGQRATLRETQYF
TRBV14,NA,16,TRBJ2-4,CASSQKLAGGGNIQYF
TRBV4-3,NA,18,TRBJ2-1,CASSHRGLTGGDYNEQFF
TRBV28,NA,15,TRBJ2-2,CASSFGTGSVGELFF
TRBV12-3/TRBV12-4,NA,15,TRBJ1-2,CASSPGDRGSYGYTF
TRBV7-3,few,13,NA,CAGSLGGMNEQFF
TRBV3-1,few,13,TRBJ1-1,CASSPRESVEAFF
TRBV12-3/TRBV12-4,few,14,TRBJ2-1,CAIQVGRKYNEQFF
TRBV12-5,NA,19,TRBJ2-1,CASGPQGSGGGWSYNEQFF
TRBV4-3,NA,16,TRBJ2-7,CASSQEFTVGSYEQYF
TRBV7-9,NA,13,TRBJ1-2,CASSFGGLAGYTF
TRBV15,few,13,TRBJ2-1,CATKTSGGPRQFF
TRBV11-2,NA,15,TRBJ2-2,CASRRDNWNTGELFF
TRBV6-5,few,14,TRBJ2-3,CASSLTGGIDTQYF
TRBV18,many,14,TRBJ1-4,CASSPNRVNEKLFF
TRBV29-1,NA,12,TRBJ1-2,CSVGVSNYGYTF
TRBV29-1,NA,13,TRBJ2-6,CSVAQGKANVLTF
TRBV7-3,few,13,TRBJ2-1,CASSLGGSHEQFF
TRBV27,NA,14,NA,CASSDSGGRNEQFF
TRBV29-1,few,15,NA,CSVETGLAGVKEQFF
TRBV25-1,NA,12,TRBJ2-2,CASSGYSGELFF
TRBV24-1,few,14,TRBJ1-5,CATSDFNSNQPQHF
TRBV2,NA,15,TRBJ2-5,CASSVDGGRKETQYF
TRBV29-1,NA,12,TRBJ1-2,CSAEGNREGYTF
TRBV4-1,NA,13,TRBJ2-7,CAGSRLIGYEQYF
TRBV29-1,few,14,TRBJ2-3,CSVINSEKTDTQYF
TRBV7-3,few,15,TRBJ1-2,CASSLYGRGNYGYTF
TRBV25-1,NA,14,TRBJ1-3,CASSEWGVSDTIYF
TRBV28,NA,16,TRBJ2-7,CASTPRKGVDSYEQYF
TRBV7-9,NA,15,TRBJ2-3,CASSLLGLAGDTQYF
TRBV6-5,NA,16,TRBJ2-1,CASSYSAGDAYNEQLF
TRBV7-9,NA,14,TRBJ2-1,CASSPSGRPGVQFF
TRBV7-9,NA,13,TRBJ2-6,CASRVAGANVLTF
TRBV3-1,NA,12,TRBJ2-7,CASSQEAREQYF
TRBV7-2,NA,13,TRBJ2-3,CASSFPHTDTQYF
TRBV5-8,few,11,TRBJ1-1,CASSLEFEAFF
TRBV4-1,NA,17,NA,CASSLVAGGPGGETQYF
TRBV29-1,few,18,TRBJ1-1,CSVESSPLRKHMNTEAFF
TRBV12-3/TRBV12-4,few,13,TRBJ1-5,CASSRRAHQPQHF
TRBV11-2,NA,12,TRBJ2-7,CASSPQSNEQYF
TRBV6-1,NA,15,TRBJ2-5,CASSDRQGEAGTQYF
TRBV4-3,NA,14,TRBJ1-2,CASSQEQGWHGYTF
TRBV29-1,few,14,TRBJ1-2,CSVRGQGVHYGYTF
TRBV2,few,16,TRBJ1-5,CASSELGPYARQPRHF
TRBV7-6,few,14,TRBJ1-2,CASSLIQGTHGYTF
TRBV7-2,NA,15,TRBJ2-5,CASSPGEVVLETQYF
TRBV7-2,NA,14,TRBJ1-1,CASSLALGDREAFF
TRBV20-1,NA,16,TRBJ2-1,CSARVPESPDFNEQFF
TRBV7-3,NA,15,TRBJ2-5,CASSPVAGGPLEQYF
TRBV19,NA,15,TRBJ1-1,CATQLADSVNTEAFF
TRBV4-1,NA,12,TRBJ2-1,CASSQVSDEQFF
TRBV12-3/TRBV12-4,many,13,TRBJ1-2,CASSFEVGYGYTF
TRBV4-1,NA,17,TRBJ2-1,CASSQDGGGSSYNEQFF
TRBV11-1,NA,13,TRBJ2-7,CASSLERGTATDF